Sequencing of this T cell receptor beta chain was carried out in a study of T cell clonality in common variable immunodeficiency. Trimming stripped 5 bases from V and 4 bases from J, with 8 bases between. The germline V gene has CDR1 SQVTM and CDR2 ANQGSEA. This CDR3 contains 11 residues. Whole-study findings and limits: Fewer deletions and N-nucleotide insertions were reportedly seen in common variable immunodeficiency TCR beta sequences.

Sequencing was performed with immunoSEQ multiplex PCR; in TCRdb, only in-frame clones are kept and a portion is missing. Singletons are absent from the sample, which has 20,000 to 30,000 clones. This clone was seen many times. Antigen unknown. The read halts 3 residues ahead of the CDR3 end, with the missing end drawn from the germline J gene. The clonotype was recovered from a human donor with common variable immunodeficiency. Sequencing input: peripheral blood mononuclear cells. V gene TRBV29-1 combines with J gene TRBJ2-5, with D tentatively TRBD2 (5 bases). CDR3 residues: CSVFRGETQYF. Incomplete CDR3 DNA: TGCAGCGTTTTCCGGGGAGAGACC.